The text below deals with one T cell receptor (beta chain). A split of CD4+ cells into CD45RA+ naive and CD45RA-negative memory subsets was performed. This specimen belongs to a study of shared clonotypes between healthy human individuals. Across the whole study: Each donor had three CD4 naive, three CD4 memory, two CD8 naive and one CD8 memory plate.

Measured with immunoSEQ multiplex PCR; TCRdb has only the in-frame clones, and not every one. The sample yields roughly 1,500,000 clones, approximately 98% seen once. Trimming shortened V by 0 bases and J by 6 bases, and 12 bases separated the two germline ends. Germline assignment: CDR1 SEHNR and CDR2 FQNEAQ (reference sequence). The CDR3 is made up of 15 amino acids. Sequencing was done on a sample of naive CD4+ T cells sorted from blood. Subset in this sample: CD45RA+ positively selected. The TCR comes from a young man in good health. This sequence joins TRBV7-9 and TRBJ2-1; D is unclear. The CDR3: CASSLALANLNEQFF. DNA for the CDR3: TGTGCCAGCAGCTTAGCGTTGGCCAACCTCAATGAGCAGTTCTTC.